What follows is one TCR gamma chain and its context. No antigen is known for it. Germline is not matched at one junction end, which may reflect a read error. These data come from a study of Vδ1+ human thymocytes. General observations from the study: Highly polyclonal TRG and TRD repertoires with Gaussian CDR3 length distributions appeared in thymus. Many TRG clonotypes were shared between donors; TRD repertoires were essentially private.

Thymocytes were sorted as CD3+ TCRVdelta1+ TCRVdelta2- after alphabeta T cell depletion. Sorted Vdelta1+ thymocytes were roughly 98% to 99.6% pure. The CDR3 contains 10 residues. CDR1 and CDR2 from the germline V gene are EGSTGY and YDSYTSSV. RNA was extracted from the cells and then reverse transcribed. Multiplex PCR used pooled V-gene forward primers and a constant-region reverse primer to amplify CDR3s. TCRdb made new clone calls on the multiplex PCR reads using CATT. Of roughly 24,000 gamma-chain clones in the sample, around 13% are singletons; the top ten hold about 2%. The chain carries TRGV4 and TRGJ1 or TRGJ2. This clonotype was obtained from a child less than two years old who had congenital heart surgery. Sequenced input: Vdelta1+ gamma-delta thymocytes from the thymus. As to subset: FACS-sorted CD3+ TCRalphabeta- TCRVdelta1+ TCRVdelta2- thymocytes. CDR3 in DNA: TGTGCCACCTGGAATGGGCCGAAACTCTTT. Protein: CATWNGPKLF.